This T cell receptor (beta chain) was documented in a study of T-cell reconstitution after alpha-beta-depleted transplantation in children. Study-level results: Some patients showed high day-60 TCRbeta diversity, which derived from surviving recipient T cells and thymic progenitors. Reportedly, alpha-beta T cells present about two months post-transplant originated from several hundred expanded clones of graft origin.

Unique molecular identifiers were built into the TCRbeta library. MiXCR was run by TCRdb on the PCR reads, yielding one entry per CDR3 protein. The sample yields some 450,000 distinct CDR3 sequences, approximately 41% seen once. V lost 3 bases and J 5 bases, leaving 22 bases between the germline ends. From germline, CDR1 is DFQATT and CDR2 SNEGSKA (reference sequence). This CDR3 is built from 16 residues. On this clonotype: The antigen remains unidentified.

The clonotype comes from a girl aged 2 to 9 with aplastic anemia, due to receive a stem cell transplant. The input for sequencing was PBMCs, taken before TCRalphabeta/CD19-depleted stem cell transplant. The V call is TRBV20-1, the J call TRBJ2-5; D may be TRBD1 (7 bases). CDR3: CSASGFETGTVETQYF. DNA for the CDR3: TGCAGTGCTAGTGGGTTCGAGACAGGGACTGTGGAGACCCAGTACTTC.